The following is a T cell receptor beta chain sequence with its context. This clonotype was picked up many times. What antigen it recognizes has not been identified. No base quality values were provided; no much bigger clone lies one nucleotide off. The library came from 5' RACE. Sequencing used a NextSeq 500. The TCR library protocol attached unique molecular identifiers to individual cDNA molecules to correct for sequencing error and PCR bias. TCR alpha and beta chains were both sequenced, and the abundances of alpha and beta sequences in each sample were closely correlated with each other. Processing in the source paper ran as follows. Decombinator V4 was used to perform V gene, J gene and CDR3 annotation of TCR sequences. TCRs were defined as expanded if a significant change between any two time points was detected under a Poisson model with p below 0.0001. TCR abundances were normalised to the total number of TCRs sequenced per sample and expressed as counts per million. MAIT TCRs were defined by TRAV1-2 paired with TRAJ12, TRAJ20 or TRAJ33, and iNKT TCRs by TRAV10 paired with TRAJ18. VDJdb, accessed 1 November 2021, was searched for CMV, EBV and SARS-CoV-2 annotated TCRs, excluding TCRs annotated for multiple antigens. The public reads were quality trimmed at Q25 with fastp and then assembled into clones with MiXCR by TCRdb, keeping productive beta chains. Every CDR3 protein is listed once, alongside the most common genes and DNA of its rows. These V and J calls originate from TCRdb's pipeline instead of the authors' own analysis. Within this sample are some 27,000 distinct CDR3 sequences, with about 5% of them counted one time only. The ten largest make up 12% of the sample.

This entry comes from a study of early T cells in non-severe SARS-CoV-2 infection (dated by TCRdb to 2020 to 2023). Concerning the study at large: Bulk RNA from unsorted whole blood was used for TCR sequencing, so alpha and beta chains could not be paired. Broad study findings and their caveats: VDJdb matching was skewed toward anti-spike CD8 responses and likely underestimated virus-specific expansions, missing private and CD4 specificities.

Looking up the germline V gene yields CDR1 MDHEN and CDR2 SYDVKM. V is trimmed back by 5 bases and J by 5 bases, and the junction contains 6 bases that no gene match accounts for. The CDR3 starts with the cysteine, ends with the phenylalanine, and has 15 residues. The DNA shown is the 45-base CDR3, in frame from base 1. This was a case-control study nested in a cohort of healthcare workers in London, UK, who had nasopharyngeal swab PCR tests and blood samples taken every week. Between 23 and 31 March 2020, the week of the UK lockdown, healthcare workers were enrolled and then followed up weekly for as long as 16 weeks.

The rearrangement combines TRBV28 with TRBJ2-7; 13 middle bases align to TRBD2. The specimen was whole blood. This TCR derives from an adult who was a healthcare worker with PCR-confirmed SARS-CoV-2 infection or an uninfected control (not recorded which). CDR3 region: CASSPRTSGSNEQYF. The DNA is TGTGCCAGCAGTCCCCGGACTAGCGGGAGCAACGAGCAGTACTTC.